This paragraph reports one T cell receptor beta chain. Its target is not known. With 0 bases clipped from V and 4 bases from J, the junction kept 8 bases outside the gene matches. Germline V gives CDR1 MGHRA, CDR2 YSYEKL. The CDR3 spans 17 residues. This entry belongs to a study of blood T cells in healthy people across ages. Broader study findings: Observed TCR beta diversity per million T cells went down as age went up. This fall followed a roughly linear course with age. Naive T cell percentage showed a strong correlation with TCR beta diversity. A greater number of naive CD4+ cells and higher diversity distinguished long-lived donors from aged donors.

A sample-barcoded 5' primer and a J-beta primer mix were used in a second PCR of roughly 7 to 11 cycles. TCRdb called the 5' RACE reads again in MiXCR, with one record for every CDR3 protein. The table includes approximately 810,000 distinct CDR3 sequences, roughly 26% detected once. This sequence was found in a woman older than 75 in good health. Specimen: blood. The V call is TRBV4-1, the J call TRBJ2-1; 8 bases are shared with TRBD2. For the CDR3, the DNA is TGCGCCAGCAGCCAAGATGGGAGCGGGAGAATTTACAATGAGCAGTTCTTC. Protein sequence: CASSQDGSGRIYNEQFF.